These 13 T cell receptor beta chains share one sample of origin, sequenced in a study of shared clonotypes between healthy human individuals. Clones were sequenced by immunoSEQ multiplex PCR, and TCRdb holds only the in-frame ones, with some missing. This sample has 2.3 million or so clones, with over 90% found just once. The specimen sequenced was naive CD4+ T cells from PBMCs. Subset here: CD45RA+ positively selected. The receptor source for this set is a young man in good health. Some clones in this sample may be carry-over from other donors' samples.

The CDR3: CASTPYGGAGMGQPQHF. CDR3 DNA: TGTGCCAGTACCCCCTATGGAGGGGCAGGGATGGGTCAGCCCCAGCATTTT. V and J are TRBV19 and TRBJ1-5; possible D gene TRBD1, 5 bases. V lost 7 bases to trimming and J lost 6 bases, with 25 bases between them. Germline values: CDR1 LNHDA, CDR2 SQIVND (reference sequence). CDR3 length: 17 residues.

This chain connects TRBV28 to TRBJ2-7; D call uncertain. The germline V gene has CDR1 MDHEN and CDR2 SYDVKM. With 7 bases removed from V and 0 bases from J, the gap between germline ends came to 13 bases. This CDR3 is built from 14 residues. In DNA, the CDR3 is TGTGCCAGCACGAGATTCCGAAGCTCCTACGAGCAGTACTTC. Its protein product is CASTRFRSSYEQYF.

Note on this clone: The sample has other DNA sequences that encode this CDR3 too. The chain employs TRBV7-2 and TRBJ2-2; D call uncertain. The length of the CDR3 is 13 residues. Germline V gene sequence: CDR1 SGHTA, CDR2 FQGNSA. V gave up 2 bases and J gave up 2 bases, with 3 bases separating them. The CDR3 bases are TGTGCCAGCAGCTTAATTAACACCGGGGAGCTGTTTTTT. Protein: CASSLINTGELFF. The full variable domain, its missing parts supplied by reference TRBV7-2 and TRBJ2-2, is GAGVSQSPSNKVTEKGKDVELRCDPISGHTALYWYRQSLGQGLEFLIYFQGNSAPDKSGLPSDRFSAERTGGSVSTLTIQRTQQEDSAVYLCASSLINTGELFFGEGSRLTVL.

The table lists this clone with a count of one. The chain carries TRBV5-1 and TRBJ1-2; D remains unclear. Trimming stripped 3 bases from V and 0 bases from J, with 12 bases between. The germline CDR1 and CDR2 sequences are SGHRS and YFSETQ. The CDR3 spans 15 residues. The DNA for the CDR3 is TGCGCCAGCAGCTGGGGTGGGGTTACTAACTATGGCTACACCTTC. Translated, it gives CASSWGGVTNYGYTF.

The chain uses TRBV2 and TRBJ1-5, with D maybe TRBD1 (5 bases). The CDR3 runs to 14 residues. Trimming pared 5 bases from V and 3 bases from J, leaving 11 bases between. Germline values: CDR1 SNHLY, CDR2 FYNNEI. CDR3 residues: CASSRGRNNQPQHF. CDR3 DNA sequence: TGTGCCAGCAGTCGGGGGAGAAACAATCAGCCCCAGCATTTT.

Worth noting for this clone: The same CDR3 can be traced to other DNA sequences in this sample. The chain carries TRBV5-5 and TRBJ1-2; D gene unclear. V lost 1 base, J lost 5 bases, and 6 bases lay in between. Looked up from germline, CDR1 is SGHKS and CDR2 is YYEKEE (reference sequence). This CDR3 contains 12 residues. The CDR3 nucleotides read TGTGCCAGCAGCTTGACGGTTTATGGCTACACCTTC. Encoded protein: CASSLTVYGYTF.

The chain combines TRBV14 with TRBJ1-1, with D unclear. Trimming left V 0 bases short and J 6 bases short, with 8 bases between. Per the germline V gene, CDR1 is SGHDN and CDR2 is FVKESK. The CDR3 has 13 amino acids. CDR3 DNA: TGTGCCAGCAGCCAAGACCTCCCATCTGAAGCTTTCTTT. It specifies CASSQDLPSEAFF.

About this clone itself: The identical CDR3 is also encoded by other nucleotide sequences in the sample. CDR3 DNA: TGTGCCAGCTCACCACAAGGGGCTTTCTACGAGCAGTACTTC. Translation: CASSPQGAFYEQYF. This sequence joins TRBV18 and TRBJ2-7, with D possibly TRBD1 on 5 matching bases. Trimming pared 1 base from V and 3 bases from J, leaving 10 bases between. This CDR3 contains 14 residues. Germline values: CDR1 KGHSH, CDR2 LQKENI.

The chain uses TRBV14 and TRBJ2-5; D unclear. V shed 4 bases and J shed 0 bases, with 3 bases lying between them. The V gene's germline CDR1 is SGHDN and CDR2 FVKESK. This CDR3 comprises 12 residues. Here the CDR3 DNA reads TGTGCCAGCAGCCGCTACCAAGAGACCCAGTACTTC. As protein: CASSRYQETQYF. The full variable domain, completed using reference TRBV14 and TRBJ2-5, is EAGVTQFPSHSVIEKGQTVTLRCDPISGHDNLYWYRRVMGKEIKFLLHFVKESKQDESGMPNNRFLAERTGGTYSTLKVQPAELEDSGVYFCASSRYQETQYFGPGTRLLVL.

This chain uses TRBV9 with TRBJ2-3; 8 nucleotides align to TRBD2. Trimming removed 3 bases from V and 1 base from J; junction bases left unmatched: 7. Germline values: CDR1 SGDLS, CDR2 YYNGEE. This CDR3 has 16 amino acids. The CDR3 here is CASSALSGSGTDTQYF. The CDR3, as DNA: TGTGCCAGCAGCGCCCTCAGCGGGAGCGGCACAGATACGCAGTATTTT.

CDR3 bases: TGTGCCAGCTCACCCCGATGGGGACCCTACGAGCAGTACTTC. It yields the protein CASSPRWGPYEQYF. The V call is TRBV18, the J call TRBJ2-7; TRBD1 or TRBD2 may be the D gene (5 bases each). Trimming took 3 bases from V and 2 from J, leaving 11 bases between them. Germline values: CDR1 KGHSH, CDR2 LQKENI. There are 14 residues in the CDR3.

This clone has only a few counts. This sample also contains other DNA sequences that code for the same CDR3. The chain employs TRBV18 and TRBJ1-1; D is possibly TRBD1 (6 bases). Trimming left V 4 bases short and J 2 bases short, with 8 bases between. Germline V gene lookup returns CDR1 KGHSH and CDR2 LQKENI. There are 13 residues in the CDR3. The CDR3, as DNA: TGTGCCAGCTCACAGGACAGAAACACTGAAGCTTTCTTT. It specifies CASSQDRNTEAFF.

The gene calls are TRBV29-1 and TRBJ2-5, with D maybe TRBD1 (5 bases). The J call is in doubt because the DNA end fits TRBJ2-7 better. This CDR3 comprises 15 residues. Per germline, CDR1 SQVTM and CDR2 ANQGSEA. CDR3 sequence (DNA): TGCAGCGCCCACTCGGGCACCTCAGGGACCTACGAGCAGTACTTC. Translated, it gives CSAHSGTSGTYEQYF.